This passage covers 14 T cell receptor beta chains from one sample sequenced in a study of blood T cell repertoires in COVID-19. Clones were sequenced by immunoSEQ multiplex PCR, and TCRdb holds only the in-frame ones, with some missing. The sample includes 150,000 to 180,000 clones, around 78% of them seen just once. Sequences were obtained from peripheral blood. All receptors derive from an elderly man with acute or convalescent COVID-19.

For the CDR3, the DNA is TGTGCCAGCAGCCAAGGGACTAGCGGGGGGGGAAAGACCCAGTACTTC. Encoded protein: CASSQGTSGGGKTQYF. The V gene is TRBV4-2, the J gene TRBJ2-5, with 15 nucleotides matching TRBD2. Germline V lookup: CDR1 LGHNA, CDR2 YNFKEQ. With 1 base clipped from V and 6 bases from J, the junction kept 3 bases outside the gene matches. This CDR3 is 16 amino acids long.

The chain recombines TRBV11-2 with TRBJ2-7, with D hard to call. This CDR3 is built from 14 residues. The germline V and J ends were trimmed by 5 bases and 0 bases, with 11 bases remaining between them. Germline values: CDR1 SGHAT, CDR2 FQNNGV. CDR3 sequence (DNA): TGTGCCAGCAGCCCCCGGGTGGGCTCCTACGAGCAGTACGTC. It translates to CASSPRVGSYEQYV.

V usage is TRBV19 and J usage is TRBJ2-1; perhaps TRBD2 as D (6 bases). V was trimmed by 7 bases and J by 0 bases, leaving 10 bases between them. Per the germline V gene, CDR1 is LNHDA and CDR2 is SQIVND (reference sequence). This CDR3 region has 14 residues. The CDR3 loop is CASISGDSYNEQFF. For the CDR3, the DNA is TGTGCCAGTATTAGCGGAGACTCCTACAATGAGCAGTTCTTC. The variable domain in full, with the rest retrieved from reference TRBV19 and TRBJ2-1, is DGGITQSPKYLFRKEGQNVTLSCEQNLNHDAMYWYRQDPGQGLRLIYYSQIVNDFQKGDIAEGYSVSREKKESFPLTVTSAQKNPTAFYLCASISGDSYNEQFFGPGTRLTVL.

The CDR3 coding sequence is TGTGCCAGCAGCCGGGCAGGGGGTGAACTCTCGGCTGGGGCCAACGTCCTGACTTTC. Amino acids: CASSRAGGELSAGANVLTF. The chain links TRBV7-9 to TRBJ2-6; 7 nucleotides match TRBD1. The CDR3 totals 19 residues. With V trimmed by 5 bases and J by 2 bases, 15 bases remained unmatched. Germline CDR1 SEHNR, CDR2 FQNEAQ (reference sequence). Drawing the rest from reference TRBV7-9 and TRBJ2-6, the complete variable domain is DTGVSQNPRHKITKRGQNVTFRCDPISEHNRLYWYRQTLGQGPEFLTYFQNEAQLEKSRLLSDRFSAERPKGSFSTLEIQRTEQGDSAMYLCASSRAGGELSAGANVLTFGAGSRLTVL.

This clone was seen just once. This sequence joins TRBV13 and TRBJ1-1, with D possibly matching TRBD1 (5 bases). V lost 5 bases, J lost 0 bases, and 13 bases lay in between. This CDR3 has 15 amino acids. CDR1 and CDR2 from the germline V gene are PRHDT and FYEKMQ (reference sequence). The CDR3 nucleotides are TGTGCCAGCAGCCTGGGGCAGCTCATGAACACTGAAGCTTTCTTT. This translates into CASSLGQLMNTEAFF.

This sequence joins TRBV10-3 and TRBJ1-2; 10 bases map to TRBD1. V dropped 8 bases and J dropped 8; count of bases not matched to a gene: 11. The germline gives CDR1 ENHRY, CDR2 SYGVKD. This CDR3 spans 14 amino acids. The CDR3 DNA is TGTGCCATCGCACCGGGACAGGGGTTGAAAGGCTACACCTTC. This translates into CAIAPGQGLKGYTF.

This chain joins TRBV29-1 and TRBJ2-3, with D possibly matching TRBD1 (6 bases). CDR3 size: 14 residues. Trimming took 4 bases from V and 0 from J, leaving 11 bases between them. CDR1 is SQVTM and CDR2 is ANQGSEA in the germline V gene. The CDR3 here is CSVGPGTSTDTQYF. In nucleotides, the CDR3 is TGCAGCGTTGGGCCCGGGACAAGCACAGATACGCAGTATTTT.

This clone was seen a single time. The J gene is TRBJ1-1, the V gene TRBV15; D perhaps matches TRBD1 (6 bases). The CDR3 runs 15 residues. Germline assignment: CDR1 LNHNV and CDR2 YYDKDF (reference sequence). V lost 3 bases, J lost 2 bases, and 13 bases lay in between. CDR3 DNA: TGTGCCACCAGCAGTTTCACAGGGACCAACACTGAAGCTTTCTTT. Translation: CATSSFTGTNTEAFF.

The CDR3 coding sequence is TGTGCCAGCAGCTTAGGGGGTCTAAAGGAGGGAAAACTGTTTTTT. Translated, it gives CASSLGGLKEGKLFF. The chain has TRBV7-9 and TRBJ1-4; D gene ambiguous. This CDR3 is built from 15 residues. The germline V gene has CDR1 SEHNR and CDR2 FQNEAQ (reference sequence). The V end was cut by 1 base, the J end by 10 bases, with 16 bases between.

Written as DNA, the CDR3 is TGCGCCAGCAGCTTGACACCCCTCGGACAGGGCTACGAGCAGTACTTC. It translates to CASSLTPLGQGYEQYF. V and J are TRBV5-1 and TRBJ2-7; 8 bases line up with TRBD1. The CDR3 totals 16 residues. Germline values: CDR1 SGHRS, CDR2 YFSETQ. Trimming took 1 base from V and 3 from J; bases not matched to a gene: 9.

This clone came up a few times. The genes are TRBV19 and TRBJ1-5, with TRBD1 matching over 8 bases. The CDR3 has 15 amino acids. The V gene's germline CDR1 is LNHDA and CDR2 SQIVND (reference sequence). V shed 4 bases and J 7 bases; nucleotides not matched to a gene: 9. CDR3 protein: CASSTGQGIWQPQHF. CDR3 sequence (DNA): TGTGCCAGTAGTACCGGACAGGGTATATGGCAGCCCCAGCATTTT.

The chain is built from TRBV7-2 and TRBJ2-3, with D unclear. V lost 5 bases, J lost 8 bases, and 14 bases lay in between. The CDR3 totals 13 residues. CDR1 is SGHTA, CDR2 FQGNSA, per germline. The CDR3 region has the DNA TGTGCCAGCAGCACCCTCGGCGGCTCTACGCAGTATTTT. Protein product: CASSTLGGSTQYF.

The gene calls are TRBV3-1 (or the pseudogene TRBV3-2) and TRBJ1-1; no definite D call. This CDR3 is 13 amino acids long. Germline V gene lookup returns CDR1 LGHDT and CDR2 YNNKEL (reference sequence). Trimming stripped 6 bases from V and 1 base from J, with 9 bases between. The CDR3 loop is CASSLNGNTEAFF. The CDR3 DNA follows: TGTGCCAGCAGTCTAAACGGGAACACTGAAGCTTTCTTT.

This clone was picked up one time. The chain recombines TRBV7-8 with TRBJ2-3, with TRBD2 identical over 10 bases. There are 17 residues in the CDR3. With 2 bases clipped from V and 5 bases from J, the junction kept 10 bases outside the gene matches. From germline, CDR1 is SGHVS and CDR2 FQNEAQ. The CDR3 loop is CASSLLLAGGPIDTQYF. CDR3 DNA: TGTGCCAGCAGCTTATTATTAGCGGGGGGCCCTATAGATACGCAGTATTTT.